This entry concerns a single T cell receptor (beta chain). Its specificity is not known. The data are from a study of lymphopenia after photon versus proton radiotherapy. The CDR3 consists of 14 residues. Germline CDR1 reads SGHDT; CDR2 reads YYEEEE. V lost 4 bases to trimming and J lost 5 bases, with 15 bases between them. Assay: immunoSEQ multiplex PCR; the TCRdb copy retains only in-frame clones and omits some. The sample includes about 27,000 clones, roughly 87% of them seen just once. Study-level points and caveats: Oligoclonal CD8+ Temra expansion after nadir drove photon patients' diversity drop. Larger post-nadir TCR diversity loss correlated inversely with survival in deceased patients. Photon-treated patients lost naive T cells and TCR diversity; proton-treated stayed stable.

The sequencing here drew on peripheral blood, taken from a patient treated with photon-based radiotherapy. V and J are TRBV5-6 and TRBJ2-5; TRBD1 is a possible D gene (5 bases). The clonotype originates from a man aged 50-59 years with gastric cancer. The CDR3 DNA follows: TGTGCCAGCAGCCATTGGGGCCCAGCGGAGACCCAGTACTTC. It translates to CASSHWGPAETQYF.